The 8 T cell receptor beta chains reported below all come from one sample, sequenced in a study of a mutant IDH1 vaccine in newly diagnosed glioma. The time point: week 11, during vaccination. One vaccine dose held 300 ug of mutant IDH1 20-mer peptide and came with topical imiquimod. No antigens are known for them. The assay was immunoSEQ multiplex PCR, and TCRdb's table has in-frame clones only and misses some. The table lists 110,000 or so clones, roughly nine tenths of them singletons. The sequenced sample was PBMCs, obtained from a glioma patient whose treatment included an IDH1 peptide vaccine. The source of these receptors is a woman aged 45-65 years with glioma.

The chain has TRBV11-1 and TRBJ1-1; no clear D gene. The V gene's germline CDR1 is SGHAT and CDR2 FQDESV (reference sequence). The CDR3 totals 12 residues. Trimming removed 1 base at V and 12 bases at J, with 12 bases between. CDR3 loop: CASSLGSRRTFF. The CDR3 DNA follows: TGTGCCAGCAGCTTAGGCAGTCGTAGAACTTTCTTT.

The chain has TRBV6-6 and TRBJ2-7; D is undetermined. CDR1 MNHNY and CDR2 SVGAGI come from the germline V gene (reference sequence). CDR3 length equals 12 residues. Trimming pared 7 bases from V and 4 bases from J, leaving 11 bases between. The CDR3 sequence: CASTGAWYEQYF. CDR3 nucleotides: TGTGCCAGCACTGGCGCCTGGTACGAGCAGTACTTC.

V is TRBV4-1 and J is TRBJ2-5; tentative D call: TRBD2 (6 bases). CDR3 length: 15 residues. The germline V gene encodes CDR1 MGHRA and CDR2 YSYEKL. V gave up 1 base and J gave up 5 bases, with 14 bases separating them. In nucleotides, the CDR3 is TGCGCCAGCAGCCAAGTTGTCGGGAGAGGGGAGACCCAGTACTTC. Translating gives CASSQVVGRGETQYF.

The chain links TRBV19 to TRBJ2-6, with D perhaps given as TRBD1 or TRBD2 (6 bases each). V gave up 3 bases and J gave up 0 bases, with 15 bases separating them. The CDR3 extends over 18 amino acids. Germline V gene data show CDR1 as LNHDA and CDR2 as SQIVND (reference sequence). CDR3 nucleotide sequence: TGTGCCAGTAGTATGTCGGGGGCCGATTTCTCTGGGGCCAACGTCCTGACTTTC. It codes for CASSMSGADFSGANVLTF.

The chain links TRBV10-1 to TRBJ2-5; D perhaps matches TRBD2 (6 bases). Trimming removed 2 bases from V and 3 bases from J, with 13 bases in between. Per germline, CDR1 WNHNN and CDR2 SYGVQD (reference sequence). The CDR3 extends over 15 amino acids. CDR3 in amino acids: CASSETGTVKETQYF. In DNA form, the CDR3 reads TGCGCCAGCAGTGAGACCGGGACTGTGAAAGAGACCCAGTACTTC.

The chain employs TRBV6-5 and TRBJ2-5, with D possibly being TRBD2 (5 bases). Germline assignment: CDR1 MNHEY and CDR2 SVGAGI. CDR3 size: 12 residues. This CDR3 is CAGWRRQETQYF. The DNA for the CDR3 is TGTGCAGGGTGGAGGAGGCAGGAGACCCAGTACTTC.

This CDR3 reads CASSLGTGFYEQYF. DNA of the CDR3: TGTGCCAGCAGTTTAGGGACAGGATTCTACGAGCAGTACTTC. This sequence joins TRBV28 and TRBJ2-7; 8 bases are a match to TRBD1. CDR1 and CDR2 (germline): MDHEN, SYDVKM. V was pared by 2 bases and J by 3 bases, with 3 bases of the junction left unmatched. The CDR3 runs to 14 residues.

This clone was seen just once. The J gene is TRBJ2-4, the V gene TRBV18; either TRBD1 or TRBD2 may fit D (5 bases each). V gave up 4 bases and J gave up 11 bases, with 18 bases separating them. The CDR3 totals 14 residues. Germline assignment: CDR1 KGHSH and CDR2 LQKENI. DNA for the CDR3: TGTGCCAGCTCACTTCCGGGACCCCCTATCGTTCAGTACTTC. It is translated as CASSLPGPPIVQYF. Full variable domain (missing parts from reference TRBV18 and TRBJ2-4): NAGVMQNPRHLVRRRGQEARLRCSPMKGHSHVYWYRQLPEEGLKFMVYLQKENIIDESGMPKERFSAEFPKEGPSILRIQQVVRGDSAAYFCASSLPGPPIVQYFGAGTRLSVL.